The text below deals with one T cell receptor (beta chain). Its antigen is still unknown. This PCR relied on a set of 60 Vbeta primers and 13 Jbeta primers. TCRdb keeps only in-frame clones here, not all; method: immunoSEQ multiplex PCR. This table holds 150,000 to 200,000 clones, 80% to 90% found once. The record originates from a study of cytomegalovirus exposure and HLA in healthy donors. Study-wide background: In an early release, HLA-typed donors contributed approximately 82 million unique TCR sequences.

Study-wide points: Later analysis indicated greater clonal expansion among HLA-associated TCR beta chains than among equally common other chains. Some public TCRs appeared in many individuals, while most sequences were rare. Through in vitro validation, three CMV-associated chains were shown to be specific for CMV antigens.

The sequenced sample was PBMCs. The TCR comes from a woman aged 18-29 years in good health and CMV-seronegative.

CDR3: CASSPGTSDISYNEQFF. For the CDR3, the DNA is TGTGCCAGCAGCCCCGGGACTAGCGATATTTCCTACAATGAGCAGTTCTTC. The chain couples TRBV7-8 to TRBJ2-1; 10 bases fit TRBD2. V was clipped by 5 bases and J by 1 base; unmatched bases: 8. Germline V CDR1 and CDR2: SGHVS, FQNEAQ. The CDR3 runs to 17 residues.